Sequencing of this TCR beta chain was carried out in a study of T-cell reconstitution after alpha-beta-depleted transplantation in children. Unique molecular identifiers were used to barcode this TCRbeta library. Each CDR3 protein is one row after TCRdb ran MiXCR on the PCR reads. The sample yields nearly 200,000 distinct CDR3 sequences, just under 6.5% seen once. Comment on this clonotype: Antigen: not known.

Study-wide results and caveats: It was newly produced T cells that mostly accounted for T-cell counts and diversity one year after transplant. Recipient T cells and thymic progenitors that survived were the source of the high TCRbeta diversity seen at day 60 in some patients. Reports say that about two months after transplant, the alpha-beta T cells came out of several hundred graft clones that had expanded.

Trimming took off 1 base at V and 7 bases at J, with 2 bases between the two ends. This CDR3 is 11 amino acids long. Germline CDR1 is LNHNV and CDR2 is YYDKDF (reference sequence). Sequencing was performed on PBMCs, taken before TCRalphabeta/CD19-depleted stem cell transplant. The receptor comes from a girl under three years old with combined immunodeficiency, due to receive a stem cell transplant. This rearrangement joins TRBV15 to TRBJ1-5; D remains ambiguous. The chain's CDR3 is CATSRGQPQHF. The CDR3 bases are TGTGCCACCAGCAGAGGACAGCCCCAGCATTTT.